This T cell receptor (beta chain) came from a study of CD8 T cells in ankylosing spondylitis. Many counts were recorded for this clonotype. TCRdb re-analysed the 5' RACE reads in MiXCR, keeping a single row per CDR3 protein. This table holds about 240,000 distinct CDR3 sequences, about 10% found once. V dropped 1 base and J dropped 9; count of bases not matched to a gene: 2. CDR3 length: 13 residues. In germline, CDR1 is MGHRA, CDR2 YSYEKL. The source material was blood, either unsorted or a sorted T cell fraction (not recorded which). The TCR was taken from a male donor with ankylosing spondylitis or in good health (not recorded which). This chain connects TRBV4-1 to TRBJ2-1; TRBD2 matches 8 bases. CDR3 nucleotides: TGCGCCAGCAGCCAAGGGGCGGGGGGTGAGCAGTTCTTC. This translates into CASSQGAGGEQFF.